These 5 T cell receptor beta chains share one sample of origin, sequenced in a study of blood T cell repertoires in COVID-19. Generated by immunoSEQ multiplex PCR, the TCRdb table keeps only in-frame clones and is missing some. The sample holds about 290,000 clones, 89% seen once. The source material was PBMCs or T cells enriched from blood (not recorded which). The receptor source for this set is a woman aged 40 to 55 who had recovered from COVID-19.

In this sample, this clone turned up once. This chain joins TRBV5-5 and TRBJ1-2, with D unresolved. Trimming removed 4 bases at V and 5 bases at J, with 9 bases between. Germline CDR1 and CDR2: SGHKS and YYEKEE (reference sequence). This CDR3 spans 12 amino acids. CDR3 sequence: CASSQSGYGYTF. The CDR3 bases are TGTGCCAGCAGCCAGTCGGGGTATGGCTACACCTTC.

V and J are TRBV10-3 and TRBJ1-3; 10 nucleotides match TRBD1. In germline, CDR1 is ENHRY, CDR2 SYGVKD. CDR3 length equals 15 residues. V lost 6 bases to trimming and J lost 4 bases; unmatched junction nucleotides: 6. CDR3 DNA sequence: TGTGCCATCAGGGCGGACAGGGGGAAAGGAAACACCATATATTTT. Amino acid sequence: CAIRADRGKGNTIYF.

This clone has a single count. The J gene is TRBJ1-6, the V gene TRBV27; a possible D gene is TRBD1 (6 bases). Per germline, CDR1 MNHEY and CDR2 SMNVEV (reference sequence). The CDR3 is 13 residues long. The V end lost 6 bases, the J end lost 4 bases, and 7 bases lay between the germline ends. Here the CDR3 reads CASRGQYNSPLHF. DNA of the CDR3: TGTGCCAGCAGAGGACAGTATAATTCACCCCTCCACTTT.

The chain uses TRBV19 and TRBJ1-1; D possibly corresponds to TRBD1 (6 bases). The CDR3 has 15 residues. The V and J ends lost 6 bases and 4 bases respectively, with 18 bases between them. The V gene's germline CDR1 is LNHDA and CDR2 SQIVND (reference sequence). The CDR3 region has the DNA TGTGCCAGTAGCCCCCGGGGGGCTGTAAGCACTGAAGCTTTCTTT. It codes for CASSPRGAVSTEAFF.

The chain carries TRBV5-1 and TRBJ2-1; 11 bases line up with TRBD1. This CDR3 is built from 17 residues. J gave up 6 bases and V 0 bases, and 8 bases lay outside the gene matches. Germline CDR1 SGHRS, CDR2 YFSETQ. CDR3 coding DNA: TGCGCCAGCAGCTTGGACGGACAGGGGGCGCGCGGCAATGAGCAGTTCTTC. Residues: CASSLDGQGARGNEQFF.